A selection of T cell receptor beta chains follows, all from one sample in a study of T cell changes during pregnancy in multiple sclerosis. The data were produced by immunoSEQ multiplex PCR, yet TCRdb's version contains in-frame clones alone and is incomplete. The sample consists of over 55,000 clones, 90% to 95% of them appearing once. Sequences were derived from CD8+ T cells from peripheral blood mononuclear cells, sampled in the third trimester of pregnancy. Every receptor here comes from a female donor with multiple sclerosis, enrolled in a pregnancy study. The CDR3 runs from the conserved cysteine through the conserved F or W. Fields, in order: CDR3 protein, CDR3 DNA, V gene, J gene, D gene, clone size. A D gene is named only where the DNA matches it firmly. For some rows the clone size is stated as once, few or many, or as a class when expanded; others skip it.

CASSGTGWATQYF	TGTGCCAGTAGTGGTACGGGGTGGGCGACCCAGTACTTC	TRBV19	TRBJ2-5	.	medium-sized
CASSPIPGTGPYQPQHF	TGTGCCAGCTCGCCTATCCCCGGGACAGGGCCTTATCAGCCCCAGCATTTT	TRBV18	TRBJ1-5	TRBD1	.
CASSTDRAPANVLTF	TGTGCCAGCAGCACCGACAGGGCCCCGGCCAACGTCCTGACTTTC	TRBV7-9	TRBJ2-6	TRBD1	.
CVSSYSRGPGELFF	TGTGTCAGCAGTTACTCAAGGGGGCCCGGGGAGCTGTTTTTT	TRBV6-5	TRBJ2-2	TRBD1	.
CASRGAGVYEQYF	TGTGCCAGCAGAGGAGCGGGAGTTTACGAGCAGTACTTC	TRBV25-1	TRBJ2-7	TRBD2	.
CATSGTGYGYTF	TGTGCCACCTCTGGGACAGGCTATGGCTACACCTTC	TRBV27	TRBJ1-2	TRBD1	.
CASTGAGNTIYF	TGTGCCAGTACAGGGGCTGGAAACACCATATATTTT	TRBV28	TRBJ1-3	TRBD1	.
CASSSRPELAGVWGSYEQYF	TGTGCCAGCAGTTCCCGGCCTGAACTAGCGGGAGTTTGGGGGTCGTACGAGCAGTACTTC	TRBV28	TRBJ2-7	TRBD2	once
CASSLRGGDSSGNTIYF	TGTGCCAGCAGCTTACGAGGGGGCGATAGCTCTGGAAACACCATATATTTT	TRBV7-9	TRBJ1-3	TRBD1	.
CASSLVQQETQYF	TGTGCCAGCAGTTTAGTACAGCAAGAGACCCAGTACTTC	TRBV27	TRBJ2-5	.	once
CASSEDRGLHYGYTF	TGTGCCAGCAGTGAAGACAGGGGCCTCCACTATGGCTACACCTTC	TRBV2	TRBJ1-2	TRBD1	.
CASSLETSGHQETQYF	TGTGCCAGCAGCTTAGAGACTAGCGGCCACCAAGAGACCCAGTACTTC	TRBV11-2	TRBJ2-5	TRBD2	.
CASSSRRSADTQYF	TGTGCCAGCAGTTCCCGACGGAGCGCAGATACGCAGTATTTT	TRBV27	TRBJ2-3	.	.
CASSLAGYNQPQHF	TGTGCCAGCAGCTTGGCAGGGTACAATCAGCCCCAGCATTTT	TRBV5-7	TRBJ1-5	.	.
CAARRLAVYNEQFF	TGTGCCGCCCGTCGACTAGCGGTCTACAATGAGCAGTTCTTC	TRBV6-5	TRBJ2-1	TRBD2	.
CASNGGGSADTQYF	TGTGCCAGTAATGGGGGAGGGTCGGCAGATACGCAGTATTTT	TRBV19	TRBJ2-3	TRBD2	.
CASNPGTPHF	TGTGCCAGTAACCCCGGGACTCCCCACTTC	TRBV2	TRBJ2-5	.	.
CASSRLAGGSNIQYF	TGTGCCAGCAGTCGACTAGCGGGAGGTAGTAACATTCAGTACTTC	TRBV6-4	TRBJ2-4	TRBD2	.
CASSFRPRGQETQYF	TGTGCCAGCAGCTTTAGGCCTCGAGGTCAAGAGACCCAGTACTTC	TRBV7-2	TRBJ2-5	.	.
CASSQLAGVRNEQFF	TGCGCCAGCAGCCAACTAGCGGGAGTTCGCAATGAGCAGTTCTTC	TRBV5-1	TRBJ2-1	TRBD2	.
CASSLVVATSGSFSSYEQYF	TGTGCCAGCAGCTTAGTGGTCGCGACCTCCGGGAGCTTCAGCTCCTACGAGCAGTACTTC	TRBV7-6	TRBJ2-7	.	.
CASSPNLQGLNTEAFF	TGTGCCAGCAGCCCCAATCTACAGGGCCTGAACACTGAAGCTTTCTTT	TRBV7-9	TRBJ1-1	.	.
CASSQDPSGSPDTQYF	TGTGCCAGCAGCCAAGATCCTAGCGGGAGTCCAGATACGCAGTATTTT	TRBV4-2	TRBJ2-3	TRBD2	.
CASSEITSAHEQFF	TGCGCCAGCAGTGAAATCACTAGCGCCCATGAGCAGTTCTTC	TRBV10-1	TRBJ2-1	TRBD2	.
CASSTLSGNEQFF	TGTGCCAGTAGTACCTTAAGCGGCAATGAGCAGTTCTTC	TRBV19	TRBJ2-1	.	.
CASSEEPGQGANQPQHF	TGTGCCAGCAGTGAAGAACCGGGACAGGGGGCGAATCAGCCCCAGCATTTT	TRBV6-1	TRBJ1-5	TRBD1	.
CASSLPGEDTQYF	TGTGCCAGCAGCTTACCAGGGGAAGATACGCAGTATTTT	TRBV13	TRBJ2-3	.	.
CACTGGEETQYF	TGCGCCTGCACAGGGGGCGAAGAGACCCAGTACTTC	TRBV5-1	TRBJ2-5	TRBD1	.
CASTPGSGGQPQHF	TGTGCCAGCACCCCAGGCAGCGGAGGACAGCCCCAGCATTTT	TRBV2	TRBJ1-5	.	.
CASRPGLNTGELFF	TGTGCCAGCAGGCCAGGATTGAACACCGGGGAGCTGTTTTTT	TRBV27	TRBJ2-2	.	.
CASSLTGWTKQFF	TGTGCCAGCAGCTTGACAGGGTGGACTAAGCAGTTCTTC	TRBV7-7	TRBJ2-1	.	.
CASEETQYF	TGCGCCAGCGAGGAGACCCAGTACTTC	TRBV10-1	TRBJ2-5	.	.
CASSWWGQGDSTGELFF	TGCGCCAGCAGCTGGTGGGGACAGGGGGATTCGACCGGGGAGCTGTTTTTT	TRBV5-1	TRBJ2-2	TRBD1	.
CASSRQGPGGYTF	TGTGCCAGTAGTAGACAGGGCCCGGGCGGCTACACCTTC	TRBV19	TRBJ1-2	TRBD1	once
CASSFPVTGTGANVLTF	TGTGCCAGCAGTTTCCCGGTGACAGGGACCGGGGCCAACGTCCTGACTTTC	TRBV28	TRBJ2-6	TRBD1	.
CASTLWTSGGNEQFF	TGTGCCAGCACCCTGTGGACTAGCGGGGGGAATGAGCAGTTCTTC	TRBV5-5	TRBJ2-1	TRBD2	.
CASSHSVGGPSNTGELFF	TGCGCCAGCAGCCATTCGGTGGGAGGGCCTTCGAACACCGGGGAGCTGTTTTTT	TRBV4-3	TRBJ2-2	TRBD2	.
CASSQSNGRSYNEQFF	TGCGCCAGCAGTCAATCGAACGGGAGATCCTACAATGAGCAGTTCTTC	TRBV23-1	TRBJ2-1	.	.
CASSLARDTDTEAFF	TGTGCCAGCAGCTTAGCTCGGGACACCGATACTGAAGCTTTCTTT	TRBV7-9	TRBJ1-1	.	few
CASNNGEGHQRAGELFF	TGCGCCAGCAATAACGGGGAGGGGCACCAACGTGCCGGGGAGCTGTTTTTT	TRBV10-2	TRBJ2-2	TRBD2	.
CASRTGTSYGYTF	TGCGCCAGCAGGACCGGGACTAGCTATGGCTACACCTTC	TRBV10-2	TRBJ1-2	.	.
CASSLVIGTSSYNEQFF	TGTGCCAGCAGCTTGGTCATAGGGACTAGCAGTTACAATGAGCAGTTCTTC	TRBV5-6	TRBJ2-1	TRBD2	.
CASSLIARDYEQYF	TGTGCCAGCAGTCTCATAGCGAGGGACTACGAGCAGTACTTC	TRBV28	TRBJ2-7	.	.
CASGMTGGWADTQYF	TGTGCCAGTGGTATGACGGGAGGTTGGGCGGATACGCAGTATTTT	TRBV19	TRBJ2-3	TRBD2	.
CASSLNGGLSSYEQYF	TGTGCCAGCAGTTTAAACGGAGGCCTTAGCTCCTACGAGCAGTACTTC	TRBV27	TRBJ2-7	.	.
CASSLREGSLFF	TGTGCCAGCAGTTTAAGGGAGGGATCACTGTTTTTT	TRBV28	TRBJ1-4	.	.
CSVARQGVDRAFF	TGCAGCGTTGCCCGACAGGGGGTGGATCGAGCTTTCTTT	TRBV29-1	TRBJ1-1	TRBD1	.
CASSWGLAGGPYNEQFF	TGTGCCAGTAGTTGGGGACTAGCGGGAGGGCCCTACAATGAGCAGTTCTTC	TRBV19	TRBJ2-1	TRBD2	.
CASSLTGEGVEETQYF	TGTGCCAGCAGCTTAACCGGGGAGGGTGTTGAAGAGACCCAGTACTTC	TRBV7-9	TRBJ2-5	TRBD2	.
CASSQQTRGYYEQYF	TGTGCCAGCAGCCAACAGACTAGAGGGTACTACGAGCAGTACTTC	TRBV7-9	TRBJ2-7	.	.
CASQQLSIPASGSYNEQFF	TGTGCCAGCCAGCAGCTTAGTATTCCCGCTAGCGGATCCTACAATGAGCAGTTCTTC	TRBV6-4	TRBJ2-1	TRBD2	.
CASSAGQTAYEQYF	TGTGCCAGTAGTGCAGGACAGACAGCCTACGAGCAGTACTTC	TRBV19	TRBJ2-7	.	.
CASSSSVSVESQFVEQFF	TGCGCCAGCAGCTCGTCGGTCAGCGTGGAGAGCCAATTCGTGGAGCAGTTCTTC	TRBV5-1	TRBJ2-1	.	.
CASSQLNHLAGGPHNEQFF	TGCGCCAGCAGCCAACTAAACCACCTAGCGGGAGGGCCACACAATGAGCAGTTCTTC	TRBV4-1	TRBJ2-1	TRBD2	.
CASSPGGIAEKLFF	TGTGCCAGCAGCCCAGGCGGGATAGCTGAAAAACTGTTTTTT	TRBV9	TRBJ1-4	.	.
CASRNINQPQHF	TGTGCCAGCAGGAACATTAATCAGCCCCAGCATTTT	TRBV6-1	TRBJ1-5	.	.
CASSPSGGFMNTEAFF	TGTGCCAGCTCACCATCAGGGGGCTTTATGAACACTGAAGCTTTCTTT	TRBV18	TRBJ1-1	TRBD1	.